The 27 T cell receptor beta chains below were found in one sample sequenced in a study of blood T cells in healthy people across ages (dated by TCRdb to about 2015). Preparation of the library involved 5' RACE. A second PCR of about 6 to 11 cycles was performed with a sample-barcoded 5' primer and a J-beta primer mix. The public reads were reprocessed in TCRdb via fastp at Q25 and MiXCR, keeping in-frame beta chains. Each CDR3 protein appears once, grouped with its most common genes and DNA. Here the sample has 1.8 million or so distinct CDR3 sequences; roughly two fifths occur a single time. The ten largest make up approximately 22% of the sample. The sample comprised blood. These receptors were taken from a human donor in good health.

In regard to this clonotype: At one of its ends the junction is not consistent with the germline gene, which may arise from a read error. V is TRBV3-1 and J is TRBJ1-5; tentatively, D is TRBD1 (6 bases). The CDR3 length is 13 residues. Germline CDR1 and CDR2: LGHDT and YNNKEL (reference sequence). CDR3 residues: CASSLGAAQPQNF. The CDR3 DNA reads as TGTGCCAGCTCCCTGGGGGCGGCTCAGCCCCAGAATTTT.

This chain links TRBV29-1 with TRBJ2-7, with D unresolved. V was pared by 6 bases and J by 2 bases, with 11 bases between. There are 12 residues in the CDR3. Germline CDR1 SQVTM, CDR2 ANQGSEA. CDR3: CSVLDGTYEQYF. CDR3 nucleotides: TGCAGCGTATTGGACGGAACCTACGAGCAGTACTTC.

The table lists this clonotype with many counts. The rearrangement uses TRBV29-1 and TRBJ1-2, with D unclear. V was clipped by 7 bases and J by 7 bases, with 10 bases between them. Germline assignment: CDR1 SQVTM and CDR2 ANQGSEA. The CDR3 spans 10 residues. CDR3 loop: CSALMGGYTF. CDR3 in DNA: TGCAGCGCTCTCATGGGTGGCTACACCTTC.

The rearrangement links TRBV3-1 to TRBJ2-7; 10 bases are shared with TRBD2. The CDR3 sequence is 15 residues long. V was pared by 1 base and J by 2 bases, with 2 bases of the junction left unmatched. CDR1 is LGHDT, CDR2 YNNKEL, per germline (reference sequence). The CDR3 loop reads CASSQGTSGPYEQYF. The CDR3 DNA sequence: TGTGCCAGCAGCCAAGGGACTAGCGGACCCTACGAGCAGTACTTC.

A few counts support this clonotype. CDR3 sequence: CASSSSGGMSYEQYF. The DNA for the CDR3 is TGTGCCAGCAGTTCGTCCGGGGGGATGTCCTACGAGCAGTACTTC. The V call is TRBV27, the J call TRBJ2-7, with TRBD2 matching over 7 bases. Per germline, CDR1 MNHEY and CDR2 SMNVEV (reference sequence). With 4 bases clipped from V and 1 base from J, the junction kept 7 bases outside the gene matches. This CDR3 has 15 amino acids.

J is TRBJ1-2 and V is TRBV5-1; no reliable D call. Trimming took off 2 bases at V and 2 bases at J, with 10 bases between the two ends. Germline values: CDR1 SGHRS, CDR2 YFSETQ. This CDR3 region has 14 residues. CDR3 in DNA: TGCGCCAGCAGCTTTGGACCGGAAAACTATGGCTACACCTTC. This codes for CASSFGPENYGYTF.

This clonotype was seen more than once but under ten times. This chain links TRBV4-3 with TRBJ1-4, with D unresolved. Trimming removed 8 bases at V and 8 bases at J, with 18 bases between. The CDR3 extends over 14 amino acids. CDR1 and CDR2 (germline): LGHNA, YSLEER. CDR3 sequence: CASSEGQLAEKLFF. The CDR3 coding sequence is TGCGCCAGCTCGGAGGGCCAGCTTGCGGAAAAACTGTTTTTT.

This chain connects TRBV20-1 to TRBJ2-2; D call uncertain. V was trimmed by 6 bases and J by 4 bases, leaving 12 bases between them. From germline, CDR1 is DFQATT and CDR2 SNEGSKA (reference sequence). This CDR3 has 13 residues. The CDR3 sequence: CSARTAVTGELFF. CDR3 DNA sequence: TGCAGTGCCCGGACCGCCGTCACCGGGGAGCTGTTTTTT.

The CDR3 nucleotides read TGTGCCAGCAGTTCTTATCGGAATGAAGCTTTCTTT. This translates into CASSSYRNEAFF. The gene calls are TRBV6-5 and TRBJ1-1; D not certain. The CDR3 has 12 residues. V lost 4 bases and J 7 bases, leaving 10 bases between the germline ends. The germline V gene has CDR1 MNHEY and CDR2 SVGAGI.

The rearrangement links TRBV7-8 to TRBJ2-1; TRBD1 matches at 8 bases. V was pared by 4 bases and J by 6 bases, with 14 bases of the junction left unmatched. This CDR3 spans 17 amino acids. Germline lookup yields CDR1 SGHVS and CDR2 FQNEAQ. CDR3 loop: CASSSYRRGRRFNEQFF. Written as DNA, the CDR3 is TGTGCCAGCAGCTCATACCGCAGGGGGCGGCGTTTCAATGAGCAGTTCTTC. Drawing the rest from reference TRBV7-8 and TRBJ2-1, the complete variable domain is GAGVSQSPRYKVAKRGQDVALRCDPISGHVSLFWYQQALGQGPEFLTYFQNEAQLDKSGLPSDRFFAERPEGSVSTLKIQRTQQEDSAVYLCASSSYRRGRRFNEQFFGPGTRLTVL.

The chain has TRBV19 and TRBJ2-1; D is undetermined. The CDR3 has 15 amino acids. Germline V lookup: CDR1 LNHDA, CDR2 SQIVND (reference sequence). V was trimmed by 4 bases and J by 8 bases, leaving 18 bases between them. The CDR3 loop reads CASSTHRPWADEQFF. The CDR3 region has the DNA TGTGCCAGTAGTACCCACCGGCCTTGGGCAGATGAGCAGTTCTTC.

This clonotype occurred a few times. The chain employs TRBV6-1 and TRBJ2-7; unclear D gene. The V end was cut by 1 base, the J end by 3 bases, with 19 bases between. There are 17 residues in the CDR3. Germline CDR1 and CDR2: MNHNS and SASEGT. CDR3 protein: CASSEDVADAEGYEQYF. Here the CDR3 DNA reads TGTGCCAGCAGTGAAGACGTGGCAGATGCCGAAGGCTACGAGCAGTACTTC.

The chain links TRBV4-3 to TRBJ2-3; 9 bases are shared with TRBD2. With 1 base clipped from V and 4 bases from J, the junction kept 6 bases outside the gene matches. Looked up from germline, CDR1 is LGHNA and CDR2 is YSLEER. The CDR3 is 16 residues long. The CDR3 DNA follows: TGCGCCAGCAGCCAAGTCCCCCGCGGGGGGGCAGATACGCAGTATTTT. Encoded protein: CASSQVPRGGADTQYF.

This clonotype was detected a few times. J is TRBJ1-1 and V is TRBV29-1, with D tentatively TRBD1 (6 bases). CDR3 size: 12 residues. Trimming left V 6 bases short and J 5 bases short, with 13 bases between. Germline lookup yields CDR1 SQVTM and CDR2 ANQGSEA. The CDR3 region has the DNA TGCAGCGTCGGGACACCTGGAACTGAAGCTTTCTTT. Amino acids: CSVGTPGTEAFF.

To note about this clonotype: One end of the junction fails to match germline, which may point to a read error. The V call is TRBV7-2, the J call TRBJ2-3; 7 bases are shared with TRBD1. This CDR3 has 15 amino acids. Germline V lookup: CDR1 SGHTA, CDR2 FQGNSA. CDR3 protein: CASRSDREITDTRYF. For the CDR3, the DNA is TGTGCCAGCAGGAGTGACAGGGAGATCACAGATACGCGGTATTTT. The variable domain in full, with the rest retrieved from reference TRBV7-2 and TRBJ2-3, is GAGVSQSPSNKVTEKGKDVELRCDPISGHTALYWYRQSLGQGLEFLIYFQGNSAPDKSGLPSDRFSAERTGGSVSTLTIQRTQQEDSAVYLCASRSDREITDTRYFGPGTRLTVL.

The rearrangement uses TRBV21-1 and TRBJ2-5; no check of the table's D call, TRBD1, against the DNA was made. TRBV21-1 represents a pseudogene. The CDR3 is 14 amino acids. The CDR3 nucleotides read TGTGCCAGCACCGTAGACGGGACAGTAGAGACCCAGTACTTC. It yields the protein CASTVDGTVETQYF.

As for this clonotype: This sequence may be a read error, since a much larger clone differs from it by one base. The chain links TRBV7-9 to TRBJ1-4; the match to TRBD1 covers 9 bases. Germline CDR1 reads SEHNR; CDR2 reads FQNEAQ (reference sequence). The CDR3 runs to 16 residues. Trimming cost V 7 bases and J 7 bases; bases outside gene matches: 13. For the CDR3, the DNA is TGTGCCAGCAACTCAAACTACAGGGGGCGCCTTGAAAAACTGTTTTTT. Amino acids: CASNSNYRGRLEKLFF.

This clonotype was detected only a few times. The rearrangement joins TRBV4-1 to TRBJ2-2, with D possibly being TRBD1 (5 bases). CDR3 length equals 14 residues. Looked up from germline, CDR1 is MGHRA and CDR2 is YSYEKL. V lost 6 bases and J lost 2, with 10 bases in between. CDR3 nucleotide sequence: TGCGCCAGCAGGAGACAGCGAAACACCGGGGAGCTGTTTTTT. Translated: CASRRQRNTGELFF.

For this clonotype: Mismatch with germline at one junction end may stem from a read error. The chain joins TRBV20-1 to TRBJ1-2; D uncertain. Germline V gene sequence: CDR1 DFQATT, CDR2 SNEGSKA (reference sequence). The CDR3 has 14 residues. Here the CDR3 DNA reads TGCAGTGCTAGAGAGATGCCAACCAGCTATGGCTACATCTTC. This translates into CSAREMPTSYGYIF.

The gene calls are TRBV3-1 and TRBJ1-1, with a weak D call TRBD1 (6 bases). Looked up from germline, CDR1 is LGHDT and CDR2 is YNNKEL (reference sequence). This CDR3 is built from 15 residues. Trimming removed 6 bases from V and 0 bases from J, with 14 bases in between. This CDR3 reads CASSRQVNMNTEAFF. Written as DNA, the CDR3 is TGTGCCAGCAGTCGACAGGTCAACATGAACACTGAAGCTTTCTTT.

This clonotype appeared a single time. The chain uses TRBV29-1 and TRBJ1-5, with 9 bases lining up with TRBD1. Trimming at V came to 7 bases and at J to 3 bases, leaving 4 bases not matched to a gene. The germline V gene encodes CDR1 SQVTM and CDR2 ANQGSEA. The CDR3 extends over 13 amino acids. The CDR3 region is CSARQGDNQPQHF. The CDR3, as DNA: TGCAGCGCGAGACAGGGGGACAATCAGCCCCAGCATTTT.

At least ten counts were recorded for this clonotype. The chain joins TRBV29-1 to TRBJ2-4, with D possibly being TRBD2 (7 bases). Trimming took 7 bases from V and 5 from J, leaving 15 bases between them. Per germline, CDR1 SQVTM and CDR2 ANQGSEA. This CDR3 has 13 residues. Here the CDR3 reads CSGGRGTENIQYF. DNA for the CDR3: TGCAGCGGGGGGAGGGGGACCGAAAACATTCAGTACTTC.

This sequence joins TRBV4-1 and TRBJ2-1; 12 nucleotides match TRBD2. This CDR3 is built from 21 residues. Germline-derived CDR1 and CDR2 are MGHRA and YSYEKL. V was pared by 3 bases and J by 7 bases, with 22 bases of the junction left unmatched. This CDR3 reads CASSHPGSASGGAGVGNEQFF. The DNA of the CDR3 is TGCGCCAGCAGCCACCCCGGGTCGGCTAGCGGGGGGGCCGGGGTTGGGAATGAGCAGTTCTTC.

In its sample, this clonotype was seen a few times. This rearrangement joins TRBV6-5 to TRBJ1-2; the match to TRBD1 covers 7 bases. V trimming: 3 bases; J trimming: 8 bases; junction bases outside the gene matches: 12. This CDR3 is built from 15 residues. Germline assignment: CDR1 MNHEY and CDR2 SVGAGI. CDR3 sequence reads: CASSYTGDPVEGYTF. The CDR3 nucleotides are TGTGCCAGCAGTTATACAGGGGACCCCGTTGAGGGCTACACCTTC.

This rearrangement joins TRBV28 to TRBJ2-7, with TRBD2 matching 7 bases. Germline values: CDR1 MDHEN, CDR2 SYDVKM. The CDR3 contains 15 residues. Losses at the gene ends were 4 bases for V and 7 bases for J; bases not matched to a gene: 13. The CDR3 is CASSSLSGGYGEQYF. The DNA for the CDR3 is TGTGCCAGCAGTTCCCTCTCGGGGGGTTACGGTGAGCAGTACTTC.

Only a few counts were recorded for this clonotype. The chain couples TRBV4-2 to TRBJ2-5; D unresolved. The V gene's germline CDR1 is LGHNA and CDR2 YNFKEQ. Trimming stripped 0 bases from V and 2 bases from J, with 10 bases between. The length of the CDR3 is 15 residues. The CDR3 sequence is CASSQDRHRQETQYF. In DNA, the CDR3 is TGTGCCAGCAGCCAAGATAGGCACAGACAAGAGACCCAGTACTTC.

The CDR3, as DNA: TGTGCCAGCAGCCCTGGGACAGGACACACAGATACGCAGTATTTT. It codes for CASSPGTGHTDTQYF. The rearrangement joins TRBV7-3 to TRBJ2-3; 8 bases line up with TRBD1. CDR3 length equals 15 residues. The J segment lost 2 bases and the V segment lost 5 bases, leaving 6 bases of the junction unmatched. Germline V lookup: CDR1 SGHTA, CDR2 FQGTGA.